This passage covers 24 T cell receptor beta chains from one sample sequenced in a study of shared clonotypes between healthy human individuals. The table came from immunoSEQ multiplex PCR; TCRdb's copy has only in-frame clones and leaves some out. The data hold millions of clones, with roughly 94% observed a single time. Naivety among CD8 cells was defined by CD45RO negativity and positive CCR7 selection, thereby excluding terminally differentiated effector memory CD45RA+ cells. Sequencing was carried out using naive CD8+ T cells sorted from blood. The receptor set was obtained from a man aged 18-30 years in good health.

The rearrangement joins TRBV7-6 to TRBJ2-7; D remains unclear. V lost 8 bases to trimming and J lost 0 bases, with 5 bases between them. CDR1 and CDR2 from the germline V gene are SGHVS and FNYEAQ. The CDR3 covers 11 residues. The CDR3 DNA reads TGTGCCAGCGGATCCTCCTACGAGCAGTACTTC. It yields the protein CASGSSYEQYF.

CDR3 sequence: CASSYRLGQREKLFF. DNA of the CDR3: TGTGCCAGCAGTTACCGGTTGGGACAGAGGGAAAAACTGTTTTTT. The chain links TRBV6-5 to TRBJ1-4, with TRBD1 matching over 7 bases. Germline V gene data show CDR1 as MNHEY and CDR2 as SVGAGI. The CDR3 runs to 15 residues. Trimming at V came to 2 bases and at J to 8 bases, leaving 8 bases not matched to a gene.

The rearrangement joins TRBV28 to TRBJ1-6; no clear D gene. The CDR3 runs 15 residues. The V gene lost 5 bases and the J gene lost 6 bases, with 14 bases spanning the gap. CDR1 and CDR2 from the germline V gene are MDHEN and SYDVKM. CDR3 sequence reads: CASSVDGSLNSPLHF. CDR3 nucleotides: TGTGCCAGCAGTGTTGACGGTAGTCTTAATTCACCCCTCCACTTT.

This rearrangement joins TRBV27 to TRBJ1-1; D not resolved. The CDR3 has 14 residues. Germline loops: CDR1 MNHEY, CDR2 SMNVEV (reference sequence). Trimming cost V 5 bases and J 0 bases, with 10 bases left between them. This chain's CDR3 is CASSPTLMNTEAFF. CDR3 DNA: TGTGCCAGCAGTCCGACACTGATGAACACTGAAGCTTTCTTT.

This rearrangement joins TRBV5-1 to TRBJ2-7, with unresolved D. V shed 5 bases and J shed 5 bases, with 14 bases lying between them. In germline, CDR1 is SGHRS, CDR2 YFSETQ. CDR3 size: 13 residues. In DNA form, the CDR3 reads TGCGCCAGCAGGGAAAGAGGTGTCAACGAGCAGTACTTC. Translated, it gives CASRERGVNEQYF.

The chain links TRBV27 to TRBJ2-3; D not resolved. Germline values: CDR1 MNHEY, CDR2 SMNVEV (reference sequence). The CDR3 spans 14 residues. V was clipped by 2 bases and J by 2 bases, with 8 bases between them. The CDR3 bases are TGTGCCAGCAGTTTAGGCAGCTACACAGATACGCAGTATTTT. Translated: CASSLGSYTDTQYF.

This clone has just one count. The chain combines TRBV29-1 with TRBJ2-7; possibly TRBD2 for D (6 bases). V was trimmed by 2 bases and J by 0 bases, leaving 8 bases between them. Per the germline V gene, CDR1 is SQVTM and CDR2 is ANQGSEA. This CDR3 comprises 13 residues. The DNA for the CDR3 is TGCAGCGTTGAAATGGGGGGCTCCTACGAGCAGTACTTC. This codes for CSVEMGGSYEQYF.

The table lists this clone with a count of one. CDR3 in DNA: TGTGCCAGCTCACTGTCCCCGGGACAGCCATCCTACGAGCAGTACTTC. Translated: CASSLSPGQPSYEQYF. The rearrangement uses TRBV18 and TRBJ2-7; 7 bases align to TRBD1. The CDR3 has 16 residues. Trimming took 4 bases from V and 1 from J; bases not matched to a gene: 10. The germline CDR1 and CDR2 sequences are KGHSH and LQKENI.

The chain links TRBV9 to TRBJ1-2; possibly TRBD1 for D (5 bases). V gave up 0 bases and J gave up 4 bases, with 13 bases separating them. CDR1 SGDLS and CDR2 YYNGEE come from the germline V gene. The CDR3 runs 15 residues. The CDR3 DNA is TGTGCCAGCAGCGTAGAGGCAGGGATGGCCTATGGCTACACCTTC. Translating gives CASSVEAGMAYGYTF. Looking up the rest from reference TRBV9 and TRBJ1-2 gives the full variable domain: DSGVTQTPKHLITATGQRVTLRCSPRSGDLSVYWYQQSLDQGLQFLIQYYNGEERAKGNILERFSAQQFPDLHSELNLSSLELGDSALYFCASSVEAGMAYGYTFGSGTRLTVV.

V gene TRBV5-1 combines with J gene TRBJ1-4; D gene uncertain. Germline CDR1 is SGHRS and CDR2 is YFSETQ. The CDR3 runs to 13 residues. V lost 2 bases to trimming and J lost 4 bases, with 6 bases between them. The CDR3 sequence is CASSFYSNEKLFF. The CDR3, as DNA: TGCGCCAGCAGCTTTTACAGTAATGAAAAACTGTTTTTT.

This clone was recorded only once. The CDR3 sequence: CASSEGGQGHHYGYTF. The CDR3 region has the DNA TGTGCCAGCAGTGAAGGGGGGCAAGGGCATCACTATGGCTACACCTTC. The genes are TRBV6-1 and TRBJ1-2; weak D call: TRBD1 (6 bases). The V end lost 1 base, the J end lost 3 bases, and 15 bases lay between the germline ends. CDR1 and CDR2 (germline): MNHNS, SASEGT. CDR3 length: 16 amino acids.

J is TRBJ2-7 and V is TRBV27, with 7 bases fitting TRBD1. Germline V gene data show CDR1 as MNHEY and CDR2 as SMNVEV (reference sequence). The CDR3 extends over 15 amino acids. V was pared by 2 bases and J by 6 bases, with 10 bases of the junction left unmatched. The CDR3 sequence is CASSLTVEGASEQYF. The CDR3 DNA follows: TGTGCCAGCAGTTTAACCGTAGAGGGGGCTAGCGAGCAGTACTTC.

The gene calls are TRBV4-1 and TRBJ2-7; perhaps TRBD2 as D (7 bases). Germline V CDR1 and CDR2: MGHRA, YSYEKL. Between the trimmed V and J ends, which lost 0 bases and 6 bases, there was a span of 9 bases. The CDR3 contains 13 residues. Written as DNA, the CDR3 is TGCGCCAGCAGCCAAGAGCGGGGGCGCGAGCAGTACTTC. Protein product: CASSQERGREQYF.

This rearrangement joins TRBV5-4 to TRBJ2-7; D uncertain. Germline CDR1 reads SGHNT; CDR2 reads YYREEE (reference sequence). There are 13 residues in the CDR3. V lost 5 bases and J lost 5, with 14 bases in between. CDR3 in amino acids: CASSSTPNDEQYF. The CDR3, as DNA: TGTGCCAGCAGTTCAACACCGAACGACGAGCAGTACTTC. The complete variable domain, with remaining parts taken from reference TRBV5-4 and TRBJ2-7, reads ETGVTQSPTHLIKTRGQQVTLRCSSQSGHNTVSWYQQALGQGPQFIFQYYREEENGRGNFPPRFSGLQFPNYSSELNVNALELDDSALYLCASSSTPNDEQYFGPGTRLTVT.

V is TRBV6-1 and J is TRBJ2-5; the match to TRBD2 covers 14 bases. Germline-derived CDR1 and CDR2 are MNHNS and SASEGT. J gave up 4 bases and V 11 bases, and 0 bases lay outside the gene matches. CDR3 length equals 12 residues. In DNA, the CDR3 is TGTGCCGGACTAGCGGGGGGAGAGACCCAGTACTTC. Amino acid sequence: CAGLAGGETQYF.

The chain is built from TRBV25-1 and TRBJ1-2; perhaps TRBD1 as D (5 bases). The germline V gene has CDR1 MGHDK and CDR2 SYGVNS. The CDR3 sequence is 15 residues long. The V gene lost 3 bases and the J gene lost 1 base, with 12 bases spanning the gap. CDR3 sequence (DNA): TGTGCCAGCAGTGATACAGGAGTACTTAACTATGGCTACACCTTC. This gives the protein CASSDTGVLNYGYTF.

The genes are TRBV5-1 and TRBJ2-7; 9 nucleotides align to TRBD1. Germline lookup yields CDR1 SGHRS and CDR2 YFSETQ. This CDR3 region has 15 residues. V lost 4 bases, J lost 4 bases, and 9 bases stayed unmatched. CDR3 DNA: TGCGCCAGCAGCAGGGGACAGGGTGCTGTATACGAGCAGTACTTC. Its translation is CASSRGQGAVYEQYF. The full variable domain, in which reference TRBV5-1 and TRBJ2-7 provide the parts outside the CDR3, is KAGVTQTPRYLIKTRGQQVTLSCSPISGHRSVSWYQQTPGQGLQFLFEYFSETQRNKGNFPGRFSGRQFSNSRSEMNVSTLELGDSALYLCASSRGQGAVYEQYFGPGTRLTVT.

To note about this clone: This sample includes further DNA sequences coding for the same CDR3. The chain joins TRBV6-5 to TRBJ1-6, with D uncertain. The CDR3 spans 13 residues. Trimming pared 0 bases from V and 7 bases from J, leaving 4 bases between. Looked up from germline, CDR1 is MNHEY and CDR2 is SVGAGI. CDR3 loop: CASSYSRNSPLHF. CDR3 coding DNA: TGTGCCAGCAGTTACTCTAGAAATTCACCCCTCCACTTT.

The chain employs TRBV7-6 and TRBJ2-1; the match to TRBD2 covers 14 bases. The CDR3 contains 16 residues. Germline assignment: CDR1 SGHVS and CDR2 FNYEAQ. V was pared by 5 bases and J by 5 bases, with 5 bases of the junction left unmatched. This CDR3 is CASSQRLAGGNNEQFF. As DNA, the CDR3 is TGTGCCAGCAGCCAGAGACTAGCGGGAGGGAACAATGAGCAGTTCTTC.

The chain couples TRBV7-9 to TRBJ2-1, with TRBD1 matching 7 bases. V trimming: 5 bases; J trimming: 8 bases; junction bases outside the gene matches: 15. Germline V gene data show CDR1 as SEHNR and CDR2 as FQNEAQ (reference sequence). This CDR3 is 16 amino acids long. The CDR3 loop reads CASSEWDSMAGDEQFF. The CDR3 nucleotides are TGTGCCAGCAGCGAATGGGACAGTATGGCGGGCGATGAGCAGTTCTTC. The variable domain in full, completed from reference TRBV7-9 and TRBJ2-1, reads DTGVSQNPRHKITKRGQNVTFRCDPISEHNRLYWYRQTLGQGPEFLTYFQNEAQLEKSRLLSDRFSAERPKGSFSTLEIQRTEQGDSAMYLCASSEWDSMAGDEQFFGPGTRLTVL.

The rearrangement uses TRBV10-3 and TRBJ2-2, with TRBD2 as a possible D gene (5 bases). Looked up from germline, CDR1 is ENHRY and CDR2 is SYGVKD. CDR3 length: 13 residues. V shed 4 bases and J shed 5 bases, with 8 bases lying between them. CDR3 in DNA: TGTGCCATCAGTGCGAGAGGGACCGGGGAGCTGTTTTTT. Translation: CAISARGTGELFF.

This chain joins TRBV7-5 and TRBJ2-6. TRBV7-5 is a listed pseudogene. The length of the CDR3 is 18 residues. DNA of the CDR3: TGTGCCAGAAGCTTAGGTGGGAAGACACTCTCTGGGGCCAACGTCCTGACTTTC. It translates to CARSLGGKTLSGANVLTF.

V and J are TRBV2 and TRBJ2-7; TRBD1 matches at 10 bases. CDR3 length: 14 amino acids. CDR1 and CDR2 (germline): SNHLY, FYNNEI. The V gene end was trimmed by 7 bases and the J gene end by 2 bases; junction bases not matched to a gene: 5. In DNA, the CDR3 is TGTGCCAGCAATACGGGACAGGGGACCTACGAGCAGTACTTC. Translated: CASNTGQGTYEQYF.

V gene TRBV19 combines with J gene TRBJ1-5; tentatively, D is TRBD1 (5 bases). This CDR3 comprises 16 residues. The V gene lost 0 bases and the J gene lost 10 bases, with 19 bases spanning the gap. Germline loops: CDR1 LNHDA, CDR2 SQIVND (reference sequence). The CDR3 reads CASSIDHSGGGHPQHF. DNA of the CDR3: TGTGCCAGTAGTATAGATCACTCCGGGGGAGGGCATCCCCAGCATTTT.